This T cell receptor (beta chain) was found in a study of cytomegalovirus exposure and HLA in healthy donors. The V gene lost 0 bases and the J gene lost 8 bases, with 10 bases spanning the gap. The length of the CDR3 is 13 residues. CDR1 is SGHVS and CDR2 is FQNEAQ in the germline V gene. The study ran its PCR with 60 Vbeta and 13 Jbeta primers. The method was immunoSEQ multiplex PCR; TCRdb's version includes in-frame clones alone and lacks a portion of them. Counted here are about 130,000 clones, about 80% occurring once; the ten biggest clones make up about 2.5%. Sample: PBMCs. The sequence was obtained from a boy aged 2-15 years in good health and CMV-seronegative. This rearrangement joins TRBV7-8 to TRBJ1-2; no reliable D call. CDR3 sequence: CASSLAELWGYTF. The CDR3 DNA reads TGTGCCAGCAGCTTAGCAGAACTCTGGGGCTACACCTTC.